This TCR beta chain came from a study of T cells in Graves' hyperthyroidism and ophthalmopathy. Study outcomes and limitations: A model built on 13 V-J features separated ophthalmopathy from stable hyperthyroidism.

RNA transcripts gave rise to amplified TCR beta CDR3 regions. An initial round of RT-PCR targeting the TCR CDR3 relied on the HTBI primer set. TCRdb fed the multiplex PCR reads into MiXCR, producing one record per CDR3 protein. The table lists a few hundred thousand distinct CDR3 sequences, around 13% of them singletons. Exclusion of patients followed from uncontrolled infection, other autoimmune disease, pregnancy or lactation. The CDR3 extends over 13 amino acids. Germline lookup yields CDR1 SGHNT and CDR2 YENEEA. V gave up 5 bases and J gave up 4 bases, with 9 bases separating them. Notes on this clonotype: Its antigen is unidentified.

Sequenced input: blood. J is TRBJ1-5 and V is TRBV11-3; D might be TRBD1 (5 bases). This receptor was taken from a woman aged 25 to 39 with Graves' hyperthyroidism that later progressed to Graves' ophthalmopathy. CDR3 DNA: TGTGCCAGCAGCGCTCGACAGAATCAGCCCCAGCATTTT. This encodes CASSARQNQPQHF.